One TCR beta chain is described in this entry. Its antigen is not identified. The data stem from a study of T cell responses to AZD1222 COVID-19 vaccine. Points from the study as a whole: Increased Spike-specific TCR breadth and depth were observed after two AZD1222 doses. White British donors predominated, females outnumbered males, and clonal diversity was possibly underestimated. CD4 TCRs linked to vaccination spanned spike, dominating at 160-218 and 743-854. Unmutated variant regions are reportedly the target of nearly half of TCRs that are spike-specific.

Germline loops: CDR1 LGHDT, CDR2 YNNKEL (reference sequence). V lost 4 bases to trimming and J lost 0 bases; unmatched junction nucleotides: 9. The CDR3 runs 18 residues. TCRdb's copy holds only in-frame clones and misses some; the assay was immunoSEQ multiplex PCR. There are about 56,000 clones in the sample; roughly 80% occur only once, and less than 5% lies in the top ten. Specimen: peripheral blood, collected 28 days after the second AZD1222 dose. The TCR comes from an adult who received the AZD1222 COVID-19 vaccine. J is TRBJ2-3 and V is TRBV3-1 (or the pseudogene TRBV3-2), with TRBD2 identical over 11 bases. CDR3 bases: TGTGCCAGCAGCCTGAAATTAGCGGGGGGGCGGAGCACAGATACGCAGTATTTT. It is translated as CASSLKLAGGRSTDTQYF.